This record looks at one T cell receptor beta chain sequence and its context. Study processing details: Amplification from reference gene primers served as the basis for estimated nucleated cell counts. Sequencing was performed with immunoSEQ multiplex PCR; in TCRdb, only in-frame clones are kept and a portion is missing. V and J calls and clone size are those listed in that table; D and trimming were worked out from the DNA. Of 25,000 to 35,000 clones in the sample, around 74% were seen once. The source of the sample is a study of blood T cell repertoires in COVID-19. Study as a whole: Samples representing acute and convalescent COVID-19 were sourced from the United States, Italy and Spain. Nucleic acid was either cDNA or gDNA, and it came from T cells, B-cell-depleted T cells, or PBMCs.

Germline trimming cut 5 bases from V and 3 bases from J; bases unmatched to any gene: 5. CDR1 and CDR2 from the germline V gene are SGHTA and FQGNSA. The CDR3 covers 15 residues. This clonotype was obtained from a woman in her seventies with active or convalescent COVID-19. This sequence joins TRBV7-2 and TRBJ2-3, with 10 bases lining up with TRBD2. Material: peripheral blood. The CDR3 nucleotides are TGTGCCAGCAGCCCCCGACTAGCGGGTACAGATACGCAGTATTTT. Protein sequence: CASSPRLAGTDTQYF. The variable domain in full, completed from reference TRBV7-2 and TRBJ2-3, reads GAGVSQSPSNKVTEKGKDVELRCDPISGHTALYWYRQSLGQGLEFLIYFQGNSAPDKSGLPSDRFSAERTGGSVSTLTIQRTQQEDSAVYLCASSPRLAGTDTQYFGPGTRLTVL.